This T cell receptor (beta chain) was recorded in a study of T cell responses to AZD1222 COVID-19 vaccine. The data were produced by immunoSEQ multiplex PCR, yet TCRdb's version contains in-frame clones alone and is incomplete. This sample carries around 67,000 clones, roughly 84% of them seen once, and the ten largest clones take roughly 6.6%. This CDR3 has 14 amino acids. CDR1 and CDR2 (germline): SGHTA, FQGNSA. With 1 base removed from V and 3 bases from J, the gap between germline ends came to 10 bases. Sample: peripheral blood, taken on day 0 of AZD1222 vaccination. The clonotype originates from an adult in good health. The J gene is TRBJ2-7, the V gene TRBV7-2, with D perhaps TRBD2 (5 bases). The CDR3 DNA reads TGTGCCAGCAGCTTAGTCCGGGGTGACTACGAGCAGTACTTC. Translation: CASSLVRGDYEQYF.